This TCR beta chain stems from a study of blood T cell repertoires in COVID-19. In the study overall: Samples taken during acute and convalescent COVID-19 were collected in the United States, Italy and Spain. Sample material is recorded as cDNA or gDNA derived from T cells, B-cell-depleted T cells, or PBMCs.

The ends lost 2 bases at V and 2 bases at J; junction bases unmatched: 3. Germline V gene data show CDR1 as SGDLS and CDR2 as YYNGEE. This CDR3 contains 14 residues. The assay was immunoSEQ multiplex PCR, and TCRdb's table has in-frame clones only and misses some. Seen here are approximately 300,000 clones, around nine tenths observed once, and the top ten hold around 11%. Those enrolled in Seattle joined during active infection and were followed longitudinally afterward. The TCR sequence derives from a woman in her 30s with COVID-19, enrolled during active disease. The sequencing sample was made of peripheral blood. V and J are TRBV9 and TRBJ2-5, with TRBD2 matching 7 bases. For the CDR3, the DNA is TGTGCCAGCAGCGTGGCTAGCGGACAAGAGACCCAGTACTTC. Translating it yields CASSVASGQETQYF.